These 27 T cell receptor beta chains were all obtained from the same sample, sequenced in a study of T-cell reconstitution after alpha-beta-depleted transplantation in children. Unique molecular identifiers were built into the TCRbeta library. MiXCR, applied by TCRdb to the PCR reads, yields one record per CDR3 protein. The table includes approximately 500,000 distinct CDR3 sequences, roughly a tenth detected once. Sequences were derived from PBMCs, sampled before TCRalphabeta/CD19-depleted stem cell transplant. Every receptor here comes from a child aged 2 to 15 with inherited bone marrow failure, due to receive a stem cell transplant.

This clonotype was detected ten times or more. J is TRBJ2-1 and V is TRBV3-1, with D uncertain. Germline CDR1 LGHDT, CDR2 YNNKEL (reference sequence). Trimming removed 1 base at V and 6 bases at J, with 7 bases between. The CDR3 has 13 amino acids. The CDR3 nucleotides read TGTGCCAGCAGCCAAGTGAACGCCAATGAGCAGTTCTTC. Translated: CASSQVNANEQFF.

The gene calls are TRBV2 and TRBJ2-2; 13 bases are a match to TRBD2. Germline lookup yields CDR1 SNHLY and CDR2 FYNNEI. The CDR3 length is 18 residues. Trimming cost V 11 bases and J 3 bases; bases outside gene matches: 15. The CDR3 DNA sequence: TGTGCCCTCTGTTTATCACTAGCGGGAGGGCCCGACACCGGGGAGCTGTTTTTT. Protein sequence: CALCLSLAGGPDTGELFF.

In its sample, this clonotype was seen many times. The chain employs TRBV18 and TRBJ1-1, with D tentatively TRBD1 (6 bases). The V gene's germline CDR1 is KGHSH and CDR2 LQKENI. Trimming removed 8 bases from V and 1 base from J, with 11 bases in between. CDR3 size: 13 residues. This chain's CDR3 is CASAEGGNTEAFF. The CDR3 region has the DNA TGTGCCAGCGCGGAGGGGGGGAACACTGAAGCTTTCTTT.

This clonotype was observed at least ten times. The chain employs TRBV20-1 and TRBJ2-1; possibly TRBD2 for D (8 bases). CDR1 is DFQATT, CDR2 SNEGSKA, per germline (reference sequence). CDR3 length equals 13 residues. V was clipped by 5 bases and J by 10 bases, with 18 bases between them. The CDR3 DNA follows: TGCAGTGCTTCCGGGACAGTAGCGGGAGAGCAGTTCTTC. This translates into CSASGTVAGEQFF.

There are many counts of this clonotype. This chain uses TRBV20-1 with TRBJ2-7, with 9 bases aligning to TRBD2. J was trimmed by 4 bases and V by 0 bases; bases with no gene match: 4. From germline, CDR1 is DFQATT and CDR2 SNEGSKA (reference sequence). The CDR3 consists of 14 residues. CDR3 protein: CSARDYSGRYEQYF. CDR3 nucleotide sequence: TGCAGTGCTAGAGACTATAGCGGGAGATACGAGCAGTACTTC.

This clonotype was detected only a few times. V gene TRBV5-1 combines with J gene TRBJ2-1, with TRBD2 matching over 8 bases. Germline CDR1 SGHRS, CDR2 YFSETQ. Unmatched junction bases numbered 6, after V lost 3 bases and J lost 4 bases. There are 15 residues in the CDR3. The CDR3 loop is CASSSSGLVYNEQFF. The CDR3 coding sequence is TGCGCCAGCAGCTCATCGGGACTAGTGTACAATGAGCAGTTCTTC.

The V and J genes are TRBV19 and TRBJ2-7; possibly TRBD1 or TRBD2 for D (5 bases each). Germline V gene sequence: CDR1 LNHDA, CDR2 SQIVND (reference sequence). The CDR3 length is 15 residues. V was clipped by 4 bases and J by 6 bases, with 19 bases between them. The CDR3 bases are TGTGCCAGTAGTACCGGGACCGCCATGCCTTTCGAGCAGTACTTC. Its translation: CASSTGTAMPFEQYF.

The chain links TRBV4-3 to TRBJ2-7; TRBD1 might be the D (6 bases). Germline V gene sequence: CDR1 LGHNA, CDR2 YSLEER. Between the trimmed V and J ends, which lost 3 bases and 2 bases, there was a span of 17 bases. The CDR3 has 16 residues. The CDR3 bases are TGCGCCAGCAGCCATGTACCGGGACATGCGACCTACGAGCAGTACTTC. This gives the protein CASSHVPGHATYEQYF.

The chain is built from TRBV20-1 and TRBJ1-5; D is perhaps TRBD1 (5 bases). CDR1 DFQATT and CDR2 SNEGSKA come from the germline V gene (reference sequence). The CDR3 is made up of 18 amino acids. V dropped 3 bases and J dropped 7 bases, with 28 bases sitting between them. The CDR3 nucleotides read TGCAGTGCTAGTACCCTCACGGGGGACTTCCAAAGCGGCCAGCCCCAGCATTTT. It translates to CSASTLTGDFQSGQPQHF.

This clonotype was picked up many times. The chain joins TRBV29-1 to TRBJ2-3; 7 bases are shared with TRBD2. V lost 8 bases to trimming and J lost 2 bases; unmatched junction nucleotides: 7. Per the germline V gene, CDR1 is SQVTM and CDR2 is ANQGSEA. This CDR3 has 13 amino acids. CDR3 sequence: CSLGGGFTDTQYF. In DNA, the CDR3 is TGCAGCCTGGGGGGGGGATTCACAGATACGCAGTATTTT.

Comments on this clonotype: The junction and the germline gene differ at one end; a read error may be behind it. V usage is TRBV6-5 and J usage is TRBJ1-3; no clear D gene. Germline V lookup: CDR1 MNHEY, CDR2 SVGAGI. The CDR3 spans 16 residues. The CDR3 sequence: CASSYSGTTLLNSIYF. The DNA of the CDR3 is TGTGCCAGCAGTTACTCGGGCACGACCTTATTAAACAGCATATATTTT.

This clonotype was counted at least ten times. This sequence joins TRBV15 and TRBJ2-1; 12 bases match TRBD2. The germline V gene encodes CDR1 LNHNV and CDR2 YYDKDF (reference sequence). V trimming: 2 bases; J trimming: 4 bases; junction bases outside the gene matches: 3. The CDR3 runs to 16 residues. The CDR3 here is CATSRTSGRNYNEQFF. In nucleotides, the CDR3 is TGTGCCACCAGCAGAACTAGCGGGAGGAATTACAATGAGCAGTTCTTC.

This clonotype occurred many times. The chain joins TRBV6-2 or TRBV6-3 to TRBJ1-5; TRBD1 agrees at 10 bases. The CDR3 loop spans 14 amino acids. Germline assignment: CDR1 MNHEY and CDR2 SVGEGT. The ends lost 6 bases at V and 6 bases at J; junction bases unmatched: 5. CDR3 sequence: CASSLWTGGQPQHF. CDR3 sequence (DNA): TGTGCCAGCAGCCTATGGACAGGGGGTCAGCCCCAGCATTTT.

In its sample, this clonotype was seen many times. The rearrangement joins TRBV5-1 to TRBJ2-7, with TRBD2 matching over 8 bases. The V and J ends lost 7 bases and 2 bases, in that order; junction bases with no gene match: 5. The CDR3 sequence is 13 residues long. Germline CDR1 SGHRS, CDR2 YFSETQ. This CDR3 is CASASGPPYEQYF. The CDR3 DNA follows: TGCGCCAGCGCTAGCGGGCCGCCCTACGAGCAGTACTTC.

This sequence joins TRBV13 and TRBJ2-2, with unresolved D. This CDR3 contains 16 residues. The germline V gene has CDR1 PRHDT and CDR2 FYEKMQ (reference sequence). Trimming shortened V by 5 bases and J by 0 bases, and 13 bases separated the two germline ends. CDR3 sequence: CASSLIGSTNTGELFF. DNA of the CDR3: TGTGCCAGCAGCCTCATCGGATCCACGAACACCGGGGAGCTGTTTTTT.

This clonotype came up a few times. The CDR3 DNA follows: TGTGCCAGCAGTTATCGCGCCCGGACAGGCGATACCTACGAGCAGTACTTC. Translating it yields CASSYRARTGDTYEQYF. The chain uses TRBV6-2 or TRBV6-3 and TRBJ2-7; 7 bases agree with TRBD1. CDR3 size: 17 residues. V lost 3 bases to trimming and J lost 2 bases; unmatched junction nucleotides: 13. The germline gives CDR1 MNHEY, CDR2 SVGEGT.

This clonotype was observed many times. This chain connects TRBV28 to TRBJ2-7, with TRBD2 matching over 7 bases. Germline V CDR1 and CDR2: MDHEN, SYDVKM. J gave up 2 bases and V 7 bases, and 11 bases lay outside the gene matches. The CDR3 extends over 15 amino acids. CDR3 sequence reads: CASTGPGSGAYEQYF. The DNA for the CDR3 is TGTGCCAGCACCGGACCCGGGAGCGGGGCCTACGAGCAGTACTTC.

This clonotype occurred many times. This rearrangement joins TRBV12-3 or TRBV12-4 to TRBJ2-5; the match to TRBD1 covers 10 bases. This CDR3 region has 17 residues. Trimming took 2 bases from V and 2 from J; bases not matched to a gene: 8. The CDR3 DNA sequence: TGTGCCAGCAGTTTAACAGGGACAGGGGATGATCAAGAGACCCAGTACTTC. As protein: CASSLTGTGDDQETQYF.

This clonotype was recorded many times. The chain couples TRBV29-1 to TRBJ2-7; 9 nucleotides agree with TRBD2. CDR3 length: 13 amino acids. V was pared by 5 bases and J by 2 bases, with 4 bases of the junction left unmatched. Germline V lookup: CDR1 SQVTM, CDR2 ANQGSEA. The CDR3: CSVRTSVPYEQYF. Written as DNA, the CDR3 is TGCAGCGTTAGGACTAGCGTTCCCTACGAGCAGTACTTC.

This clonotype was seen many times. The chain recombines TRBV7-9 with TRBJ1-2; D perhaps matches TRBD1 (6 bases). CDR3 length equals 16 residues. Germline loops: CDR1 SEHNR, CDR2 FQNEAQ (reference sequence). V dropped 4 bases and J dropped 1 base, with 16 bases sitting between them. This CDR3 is CASSSTLGQINYGYTF. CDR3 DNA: TGTGCCAGCAGCTCTACCTTAGGACAGATTAACTATGGCTACACCTTC.

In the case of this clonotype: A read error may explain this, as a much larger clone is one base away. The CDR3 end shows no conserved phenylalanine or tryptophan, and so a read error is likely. The CDR3 DNA sequence: TGTGCCAGCAGCTCCCGAGCTCGGCACCAATCCTACAATGACCAGTTCTCC. It specifies CASSSRARHQSYNDQFS. V gene TRBV7-2 combines with J gene TRBJ2-1; no reliable D call. This CDR3 spans 17 amino acids. From germline, CDR1 is SGHTA and CDR2 FQGNSA.

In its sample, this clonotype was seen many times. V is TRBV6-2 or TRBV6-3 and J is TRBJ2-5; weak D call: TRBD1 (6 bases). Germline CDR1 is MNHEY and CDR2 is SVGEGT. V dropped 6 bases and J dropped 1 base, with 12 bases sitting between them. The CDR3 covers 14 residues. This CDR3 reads CASSWVDSQETQYF. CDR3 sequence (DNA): TGTGCCAGCAGCTGGGTGGACAGCCAAGAGACCCAGTACTTC.

Here the CDR3 DNA reads TGTGCCAGCAGCTCATTAGCGGGTATGTTACATGAGCAGTTCTTC. Its protein product is CASSSLAGMLHEQFF. V usage is TRBV7-9 and J usage is TRBJ2-1; 7 bases agree with TRBD2. The CDR3 length is 15 residues. The V gene's germline CDR1 is SEHNR and CDR2 FQNEAQ (reference sequence). With V trimmed by 4 bases and J by 8 bases, 11 bases remained unmatched.

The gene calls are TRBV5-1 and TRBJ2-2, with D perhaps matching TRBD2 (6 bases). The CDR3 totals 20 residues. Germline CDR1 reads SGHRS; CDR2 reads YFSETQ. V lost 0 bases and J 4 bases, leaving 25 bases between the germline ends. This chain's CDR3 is CASSLDPPLIAAPSTGELFF. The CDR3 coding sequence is TGCGCCAGCAGCTTGGACCCTCCGTTAATAGCGGCCCCGAGCACCGGGGAGCTGTTTTTT.

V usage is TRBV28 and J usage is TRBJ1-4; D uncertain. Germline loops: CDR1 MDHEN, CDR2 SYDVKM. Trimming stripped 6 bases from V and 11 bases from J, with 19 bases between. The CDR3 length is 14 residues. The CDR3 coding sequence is TGTGCCAGCAGCGACCGGAGGATCCCTGGGAAACTGTTTTTT. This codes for CASSDRRIPGKLFF.

CDR3 sequence reads: CASSPTGEHSYNEQFF. The DNA for the CDR3 is TGCGCCAGCAGCCCTACAGGGGAACACTCCTACAATGAGCAGTTCTTC. The chain combines TRBV5-1 with TRBJ2-1, with TRBD1 matching 7 bases. Germline lookup yields CDR1 SGHRS and CDR2 YFSETQ. The V and J ends lost 4 bases and 0 bases, in that order; junction bases with no gene match: 7. This CDR3 is built from 16 residues.

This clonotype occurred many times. The CDR3 reads CSVDEGITEAFF. The CDR3, as DNA: TGCAGCGTGGACGAGGGGATCACTGAAGCTTTCTTT. V gene TRBV29-1 combines with J gene TRBJ1-1, with D tentatively TRBD1 (5 bases). Germline V CDR1 and CDR2: SQVTM, ANQGSEA. This CDR3 comprises 12 residues. Trimming removed 6 bases from V and 4 bases from J, with 12 bases in between.